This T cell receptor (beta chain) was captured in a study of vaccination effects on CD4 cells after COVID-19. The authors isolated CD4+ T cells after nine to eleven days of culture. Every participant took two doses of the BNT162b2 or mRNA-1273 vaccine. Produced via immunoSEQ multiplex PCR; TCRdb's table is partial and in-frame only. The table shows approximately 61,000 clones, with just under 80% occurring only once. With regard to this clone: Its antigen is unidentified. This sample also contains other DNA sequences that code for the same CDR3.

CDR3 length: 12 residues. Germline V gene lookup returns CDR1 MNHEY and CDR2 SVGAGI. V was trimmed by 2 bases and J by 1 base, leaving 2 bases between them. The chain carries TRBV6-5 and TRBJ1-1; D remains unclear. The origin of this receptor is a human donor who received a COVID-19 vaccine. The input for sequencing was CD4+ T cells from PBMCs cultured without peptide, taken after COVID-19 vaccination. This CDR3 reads CASSYRNTEAFF. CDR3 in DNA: TGTGCCAGCAGTTACAGGAACACTGAAGCTTTCTTT.